These T cell receptor beta chains were read from a single sample in a study of vaccination and CD4 T cells after COVID-19. For these receptors, no antigen is known. TCRdb re-called the PCR reads with MiXCR, one entry per CDR3 protein. The sample carries some 15,000 distinct CDR3 sequences, approximately 62% recorded once. The source material was CD4+ T cells from blood, cultured in vitro. The source of these receptors is a human donor who had recovered from COVID-19. Both conserved end residues are part of each CDR3. A D gene is named only where the DNA matches it firmly. The listing skips clone size in some rows; elsewhere it reads once, few, many or a size class.

J | V | D | size | DNA | CDR3
TRBJ2-2 | TRBV12-3/TRBV12-4 | TRBD1 | NA | TGTGCCAGCAGGGGACAGGGGACCGGGGAGCTGTTTTTT | CASRGQGTGELFF
TRBJ2-4 | TRBV6-2/TRBV6-3 | TRBD1 | NA | TGTGCCAGCAGGTCCGAAGGACAGGGGCCGCGGGGAAACATTCAGTACTTC | CASRSEGQGPRGNIQYF
TRBJ2-3 | TRBV6-5 | NA | NA | TGTGCCAGCAGTTACTCGGGGGATGGCCGCGACACGCAGTATTTT | CASSYSGDGRDTQYF
TRBJ2-2 | TRBV27 | NA | NA | TGTGCCAGCGCAACGGGTTACACCGGGGAGCTGTTTTTT | CASATGYTGELFF
TRBJ2-2 | TRBV12-3/TRBV12-4 | NA | NA | TGTGCCAGCAGTTTAGCGGGAGGCGCCGGGGAGCTGTTTTTT | CASSLAGGAGELFF
TRBJ1-1 | TRBV11-1 | NA | NA | TGTGCCAGCAGCTTCCGGGGCGCTGAAGCTTTCTTT | CASSFRGAEAFF
TRBJ2-3 | TRBV7-9 | TRBD1 | NA | TGTGCCAGCAGCTGGGGACAGGGAACAGATACGCAGTATTTT | CASSWGQGTDTQYF
TRBJ2-4 | TRBV11-1 | NA | NA | TGTGCCAGCAGGGGTTTGGACATTCAGTACTTC | CASRGLDIQYF
TRBJ1-1 | TRBV19 | NA | NA | TGTGCCAGTAGTATCTGGACTCTGATAGGGACTGAAGCTTTCTTT | CASSIWTLIGTEAFF
TRBJ1-2 | TRBV20-1 | NA | NA | TGCAGTGCTAGGGACCTCTCCGGGTCTAAGACCTATGGCTACACCTTC | CSARDLSGSKTYGYTF
TRBJ2-3 | TRBV7-8 | TRBD1 | NA | TGTGCCAGCAGCGGCCTACAGGGGTTTGATACGCAGTATTTT | CASSGLQGFDTQYF
TRBJ1-1 | TRBV11-3 | NA | NA | TGTGCCAGCAGCCCCCGTGGACGAGCCGGGGACTGGGCTTTCTTT | CASSPRGRAGDWAFF
TRBJ2-3 | TRBV7-3 | NA | few | TGTGCCAGCAGGCCAGATACGCAGTATTTT | CASRPDTQYF
TRBJ2-7 | TRBV10-3 | NA | NA | TGTGCCATCAGGGACTCCCGGGGGACCCCAGCAGGGGAGCAGTACTTC | CAIRDSRGTPAGEQYF
TRBJ1-5 | TRBV12-3/TRBV12-4 | NA | few | TGTGCCAGCAGTCCCGGTACGCAGAAAGCTTTTGAGGCCCAGCATTTT | CASSPGTQKAFEAQHF